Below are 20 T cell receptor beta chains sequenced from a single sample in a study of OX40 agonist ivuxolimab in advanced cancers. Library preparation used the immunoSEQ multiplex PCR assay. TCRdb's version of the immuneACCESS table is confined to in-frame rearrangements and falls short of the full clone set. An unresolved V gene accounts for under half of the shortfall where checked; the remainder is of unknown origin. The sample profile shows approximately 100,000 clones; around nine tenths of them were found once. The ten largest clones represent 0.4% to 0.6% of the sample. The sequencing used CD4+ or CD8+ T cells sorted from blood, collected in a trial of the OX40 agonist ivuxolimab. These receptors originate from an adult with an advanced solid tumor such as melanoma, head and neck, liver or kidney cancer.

The CDR3 region is CASIGREGYQPQHF. The CDR3 nucleotides read TGTGCCAGTATAGGACGGGAAGGCTATCAGCCCCAGCATTTT. The rearrangement uses TRBV19 and TRBJ1-5; D is ambiguous. The CDR3 spans 14 residues. Trimming removed 7 bases from V and 5 bases from J, with 15 bases in between. Germline CDR1 reads LNHDA; CDR2 reads SQIVND (reference sequence).

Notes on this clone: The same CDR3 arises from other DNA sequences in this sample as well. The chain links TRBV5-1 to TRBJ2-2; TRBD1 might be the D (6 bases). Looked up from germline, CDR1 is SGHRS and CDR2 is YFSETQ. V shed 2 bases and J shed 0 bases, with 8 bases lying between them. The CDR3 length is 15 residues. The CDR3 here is CASSLGTTNTGELFF. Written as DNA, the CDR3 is TGCGCCAGCAGCTTAGGGACAACGAACACCGGGGAGCTGTTTTTT.

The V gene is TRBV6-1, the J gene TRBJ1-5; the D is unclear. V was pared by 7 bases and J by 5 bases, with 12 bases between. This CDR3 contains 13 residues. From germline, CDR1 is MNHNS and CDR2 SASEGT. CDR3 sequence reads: CASNRIAHQPQHF. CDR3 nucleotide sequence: TGTGCCAGCAATCGAATCGCCCATCAGCCCCAGCATTTT.

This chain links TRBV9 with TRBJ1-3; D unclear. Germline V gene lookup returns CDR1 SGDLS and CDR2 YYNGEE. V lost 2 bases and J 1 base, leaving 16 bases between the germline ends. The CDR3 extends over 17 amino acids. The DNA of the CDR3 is TGTGCCAGCAGCGTTAGTGGGATGGAATCTTCTGGAAACACCATATATTTT. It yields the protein CASSVSGMESSGNTIYF.

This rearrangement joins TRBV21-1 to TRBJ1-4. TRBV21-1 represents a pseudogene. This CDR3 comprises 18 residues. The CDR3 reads CASSKEIYAGRVGEKLFF. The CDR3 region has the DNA TGTGCCAGCAGCAAAGAGATTTATGCGGGGCGAGTGGGGGAAAAACTGTTTTTT.

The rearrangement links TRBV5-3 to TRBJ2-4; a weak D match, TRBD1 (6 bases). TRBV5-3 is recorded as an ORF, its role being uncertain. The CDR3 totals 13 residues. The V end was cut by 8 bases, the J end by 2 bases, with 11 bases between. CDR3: CARSRGPKNIQYF. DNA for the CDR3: TGTGCCAGGTCCAGGGGACCCAAAAACATTCAGTACTTC.

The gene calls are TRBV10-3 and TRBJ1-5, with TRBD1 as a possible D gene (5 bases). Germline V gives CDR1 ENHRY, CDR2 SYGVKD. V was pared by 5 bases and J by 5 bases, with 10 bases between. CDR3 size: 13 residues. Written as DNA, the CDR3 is TGTGCCATCAGTTCCGACAGCGATCAGCCCCAGCATTTT. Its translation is CAISSDSDQPQHF.

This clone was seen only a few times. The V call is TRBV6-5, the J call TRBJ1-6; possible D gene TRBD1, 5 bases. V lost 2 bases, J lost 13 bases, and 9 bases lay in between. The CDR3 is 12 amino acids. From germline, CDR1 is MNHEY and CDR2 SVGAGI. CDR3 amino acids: CASSYRQSPLHF. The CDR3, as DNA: TGTGCCAGCAGTTACAGACAGTCGCCCCTCCACTTT.

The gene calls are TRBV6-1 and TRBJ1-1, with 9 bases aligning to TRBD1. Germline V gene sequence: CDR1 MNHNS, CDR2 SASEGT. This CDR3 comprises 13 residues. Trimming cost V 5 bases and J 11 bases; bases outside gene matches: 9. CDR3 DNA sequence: TGTGCCAGCAGTTCAACAGGGGGCTCTACGGCTTTCTTT. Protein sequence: CASSSTGGSTAFF.

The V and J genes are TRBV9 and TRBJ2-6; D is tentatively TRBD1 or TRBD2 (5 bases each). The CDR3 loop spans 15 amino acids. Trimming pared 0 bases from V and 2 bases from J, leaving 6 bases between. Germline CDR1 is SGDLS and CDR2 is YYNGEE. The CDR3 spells CASSVGGTGANVLTF. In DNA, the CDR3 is TGTGCCAGCAGCGTAGGGGGGACTGGGGCCAACGTCCTGACTTTC.

CDR3 DNA sequence: TGTGCCAGCAGCCAGGGGACCCTGGGGGGCTACGAGCAGTACTTC. Its translation is CASSQGTLGGYEQYF. The chain uses TRBV11-2 and TRBJ2-7; D may match TRBD1 or TRBD2 (6 bases each). CDR1 is SGHAT and CDR2 is FQNNGV in the germline V gene. The CDR3 runs 15 residues. V lost 5 bases to trimming and J lost 3 bases, with 17 bases between them.

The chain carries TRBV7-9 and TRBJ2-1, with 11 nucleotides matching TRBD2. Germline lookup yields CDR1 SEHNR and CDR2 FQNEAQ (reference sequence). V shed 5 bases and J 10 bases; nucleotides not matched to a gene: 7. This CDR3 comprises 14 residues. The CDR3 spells CASSTSGGPVEQFF. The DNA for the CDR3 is TGTGCCAGCAGCACTAGCGGGGGCCCCGTAGAGCAGTTCTTC.

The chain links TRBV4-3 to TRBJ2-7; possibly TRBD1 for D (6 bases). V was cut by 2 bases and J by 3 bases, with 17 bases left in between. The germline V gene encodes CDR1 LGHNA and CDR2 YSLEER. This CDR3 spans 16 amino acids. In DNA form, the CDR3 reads TGCGCCAGCAGCCAAAGGTCAGCCCGGACAGTCTACGAGCAGTACTTC. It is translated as CASSQRSARTVYEQYF.

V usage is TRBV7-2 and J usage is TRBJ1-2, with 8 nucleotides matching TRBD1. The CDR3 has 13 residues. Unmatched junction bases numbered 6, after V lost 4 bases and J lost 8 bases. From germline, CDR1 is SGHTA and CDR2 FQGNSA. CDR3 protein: CASSSQGDTGYTF. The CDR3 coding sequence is TGTGCCAGCAGCTCACAGGGGGATACGGGCTACACCTTC.

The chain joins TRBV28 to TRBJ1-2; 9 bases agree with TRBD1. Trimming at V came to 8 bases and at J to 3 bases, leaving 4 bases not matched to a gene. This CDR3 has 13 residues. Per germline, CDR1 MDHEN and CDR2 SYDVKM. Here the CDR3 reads CASGTGNDYGYTF. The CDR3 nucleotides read TGTGCCAGCGGGACAGGGAACGACTATGGCTACACCTTC.

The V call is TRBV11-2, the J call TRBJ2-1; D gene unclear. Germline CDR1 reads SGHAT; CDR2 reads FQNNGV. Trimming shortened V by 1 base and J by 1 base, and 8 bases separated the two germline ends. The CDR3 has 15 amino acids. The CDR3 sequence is CASSLAGMSYNEQFF. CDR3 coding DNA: TGTGCCAGCAGCTTAGCTGGGATGTCCTACAATGAGCAGTTCTTC.

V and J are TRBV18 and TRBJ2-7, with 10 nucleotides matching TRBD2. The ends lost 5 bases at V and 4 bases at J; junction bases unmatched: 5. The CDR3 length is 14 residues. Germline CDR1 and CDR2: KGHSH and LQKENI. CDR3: CASSSGLAPYEQYF. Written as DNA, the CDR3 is TGTGCCAGCTCATCGGGACTAGCGCCTTACGAGCAGTACTTC.

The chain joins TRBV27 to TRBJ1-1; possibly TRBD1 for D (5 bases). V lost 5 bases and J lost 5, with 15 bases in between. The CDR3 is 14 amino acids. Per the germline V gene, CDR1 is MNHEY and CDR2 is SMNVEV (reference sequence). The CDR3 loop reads CASSLNTGGTEAFF. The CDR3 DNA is TGTGCCAGCAGTCTCAACACAGGAGGGACTGAAGCTTTCTTT.

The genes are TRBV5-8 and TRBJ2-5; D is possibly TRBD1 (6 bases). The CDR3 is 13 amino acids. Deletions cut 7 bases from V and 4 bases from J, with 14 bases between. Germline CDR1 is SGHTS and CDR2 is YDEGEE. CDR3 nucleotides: TGTGCCAGCTTATTCCAGGGGAGAGAGACCCAGTACTTC. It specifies CASLFQGRETQYF.

CDR3 nucleotides: TGTGCCAGCAGTGGGGGGGGGACAGCCCAAGAGACCCAGTACTTC. As protein: CASSGGGTAQETQYF. The rearrangement joins TRBV2 to TRBJ2-5; D is perhaps TRBD1 or TRBD2 (7 bases each). Germline CDR1 reads SNHLY; CDR2 reads FYNNEI. The germline V and J ends were trimmed by 4 bases and 1 base, with 13 bases remaining between them. The CDR3 has 15 amino acids.